This is a list of T cell receptor beta chains from one sample in a study of shared clonotypes between healthy human individuals. TCRdb's table, derived via immunoSEQ multiplex PCR, lists solely in-frame clones and lacks some. Of 850,000 to 1,200,000 clones in the sample, around 76% were seen once. What was sequenced was memory CD4+ T cells sorted from blood. These receptors were collected from a young man in good health. The CDR3 runs from the conserved cysteine through the conserved F or W. The order of the fields is clone size, V gene, D gene, J gene, CDR3 protein, CDR3 DNA. A D gene is named only where the DNA matches it firmly. Clone size, where shown, is once, few, many, or a class for clones that have expanded.

abundance: .
v_gene: TRBV5-1
d_gene: .
j_gene: TRBJ2-7
CDR3aa: CASSSGTGTLGVYEQYF
CDR3nt: TGCGCCAGCAGCTCGGGGACCGGGACTCTGGGGGTCTACGAGCAGTACTTC

abundance: .
v_gene: TRBV6-1
d_gene: TRBD1
j_gene: TRBJ1-5
CDR3aa: CASSDRAGQPQHF
CDR3nt: TGTGCCAGCTCAGACAGGGCAGGTCAGCCCCAGCATTTT

abundance: .
v_gene: TRBV9
d_gene: TRBD2
j_gene: TRBJ2-5
CDR3aa: CASSPVLAEETQYF
CDR3nt: TGTGCCAGCAGCCCGGTCCTAGCGGAAGAGACCCAGTACTTC

abundance: .
v_gene: TRBV28
d_gene: .
j_gene: TRBJ1-1
CDR3aa: CASNHDDTEAFF
CDR3nt: TGTGCCAGCAATCATGATGACACTGAAGCTTTCTTT

abundance: .
v_gene: TRBV19
d_gene: .
j_gene: TRBJ2-3
CDR3aa: CASSSRTDTQYF
CDR3nt: TGTGCCAGTAGTAGTCGCACAGATACGCAGTATTTT

abundance: once
v_gene: TRBV6-4
d_gene: .
j_gene: TRBJ1-5
CDR3aa: CATLEGCWGNQPQHF
CDR3nt: TGTGCCACCCTAGAAGGGTGCTGGGGCAATCAGCCCCAGCATTTT

abundance: .
v_gene: TRBV10-1
d_gene: TRBD2
j_gene: TRBJ2-3
CDR3aa: CASSEGSSGGTQYF
CDR3nt: TGCGCCAGCAGTGAGGGGAGTAGCGGGGGCACGCAGTATTTT

abundance: .
v_gene: TRBV2
d_gene: TRBD1
j_gene: TRBJ1-2
CDR3aa: CASSEIRGQGGGYTF
CDR3nt: TGTGCCAGCAGTGAAATTAGGGGACAGGGGGGCGGCTACACCTTC

abundance: .
v_gene: TRBV4-3
d_gene: .
j_gene: TRBJ2-7
CDR3aa: CASSQNLAFPYEQYF
CDR3nt: TGCGCCAGCAGCCAAAACCTAGCGTTCCCCTACGAGCAGTACTTC

abundance: .
v_gene: TRBV6-6
d_gene: .
j_gene: TRBJ1-2
CDR3aa: CASSYSFREGYTF
CDR3nt: TGTGCCAGCAGTTACTCCTTCAGGGAGGGCTACACCTTC

abundance: few
v_gene: TRBV7-2
d_gene: .
j_gene: TRBJ2-5
CDR3aa: CASSLTTGGETQYF
CDR3nt: TGTGCCAGCAGCTTGACAACTGGCGGAGAGACCCAGTACTTC

abundance: .
v_gene: TRBV2
d_gene: .
j_gene: TRBJ2-6
CDR3aa: CASSDRANVLTF
CDR3nt: TGTGCCAGCAGTGACCGGGCCAACGTCCTGACTTTC

abundance: .
v_gene: TRBV18
d_gene: .
j_gene: TRBJ2-5
CDR3aa: CASSPGVQGETQYF
CDR3nt: TGTGCCAGCTCACCTGGAGTTCAAGGGGAGACCCAGTACTTC

abundance: .
v_gene: TRBV5-8
d_gene: .
j_gene: TRBJ2-5
CDR3aa: CASSLSITGQETQYF
CDR3nt: TGTGCCAGCAGCTTGAGTATCACGGGGCAAGAGACCCAGTACTTC

abundance: .
v_gene: TRBV7-2
d_gene: .
j_gene: TRBJ2-1
CDR3aa: CASSLRPGDEQFF
CDR3nt: TGTGCCAGCAGCTTAAGACCGGGCGATGAGCAGTTCTTC

abundance: .
v_gene: TRBV4-1
d_gene: .
j_gene: TRBJ2-3
CDR3aa: CASSQGLGLGPVDTQYF
CDR3nt: TGCGCCAGCAGCCAAGGTTTGGGACTGGGTCCCGTGGATACGCAGTATTTT

abundance: many
v_gene: TRBV30
d_gene: TRBD1
j_gene: TRBJ2-7
CDR3aa: CAWTPGGFQYEQYF
CDR3nt: TGTGCCTGGACCCCAGGGGGATTTCAGTACGAGCAGTACTTC

abundance: .
v_gene: TRBV21-1
d_gene: .
j_gene: TRBJ1-5
CDR3aa: CASSIGSRIQPQHF
CDR3nt: TGTGCCAGCAGCATTGGGTCCAGAATTCAGCCCCAGCATTTT

abundance: .
v_gene: TRBV30
d_gene: .
j_gene: TRBJ2-2
CDR3aa: CAWRLMNTGELFF
CDR3nt: TGTGCCTGGCGTCTAATGAACACCGGGGAGCTGTTTTTT

abundance: .
v_gene: TRBV28
d_gene: TRBD2
j_gene: TRBJ2-3
CDR3aa: CASSFQGGGAWDTQYF
CDR3nt: TGTGCCAGCAGTTTCCAAGGCGGGGGGGCTTGGGATACGCAGTATTTT

abundance: .
v_gene: TRBV11-2
d_gene: .
j_gene: TRBJ2-2
CDR3aa: CASSLGGAGELFF
CDR3nt: TGTGCCAGCAGCTTGGGGGGCGCCGGGGAGCTGTTTTTT

abundance: .
v_gene: TRBV7-9
d_gene: .
j_gene: TRBJ2-3
CDR3aa: CAFNREGGTDTQYF
CDR3nt: TGTGCCTTTAATCGAGAAGGGGGCACAGATACGCAGTATTTT

abundance: .
v_gene: TRBV11-2
d_gene: .
j_gene: TRBJ1-5
CDR3aa: CASSLMRNQPQHF
CDR3nt: TGTGCCAGCAGCTTAATGCGCAATCAGCCCCAGCATTTT

abundance: once
v_gene: TRBV5-6
d_gene: .
j_gene: TRBJ2-2
CDR3aa: CASSPLRGNTGELFF
CDR3nt: TGTGCCAGCAGTCCGTTGAGGGGGAACACCGGGGAGCTGTTTTTT

abundance: .
v_gene: TRBV7-6
d_gene: TRBD2
j_gene: TRBJ2-7
CDR3aa: CASSSGGAGTSGAYEQYF
CDR3nt: TGTGCCAGCAGCTCAGGGGGCGCCGGGACTAGCGGAGCATACGAGCAGTACTTC